These 30 T cell receptor beta chains were sequenced from one sample in a study of cytomegalovirus exposure and HLA in healthy donors. Primers for the PCR totalled 60 Vbeta and 13 Jbeta. The protocol was immunoSEQ multiplex PCR, while the TCRdb copy is restricted to in-frame clones and leaves out a portion. The sample has nearly 70,000 clones, 74% seen once. The sample comprised PBMCs. The receptors here all came from a woman aged 60-70 years in good health and CMV-seropositive.

The V and J genes are TRBV7-9 and TRBJ1-1; 7 bases agree with TRBD1. The V and J ends lost 5 bases and 4 bases, in that order; junction bases with no gene match: 4. CDR3 size: 13 residues. Germline loops: CDR1 SEHNR, CDR2 FQNEAQ (reference sequence). The CDR3 DNA follows: TGTGCCAGCAGCCCCACAGGGGCCACTGAAGCTTTCTTT. Its translation is CASSPTGATEAFF.

As to this clone: No conserved phenylalanine or tryptophan is present at the end of the CDR3, so a read error is the likely explanation. This chain connects TRBV10-3 to TRBJ2-3; D ambiguous. This CDR3 contains 12 residues. V was shortened by 10 bases and J by 6 bases, with 14 bases between the two germline ends. CDR1 is ENHRY, CDR2 SYGVKD, per germline. The CDR3 loop reads CATALSEDTQYV. As DNA, the CDR3 is TGTGCCACCGCCCTGTCAGAGGATACGCAGTATGTT.

The V call is TRBV7-9, the J call TRBJ1-5, with D possibly TRBD1 on 5 matching bases. The CDR3 has 14 residues. CDR1 and CDR2 (germline): SEHNR, FQNEAQ (reference sequence). V was shortened by 5 bases and J by 3 bases, with 11 bases between the two germline ends. In DNA, the CDR3 is TGTGCCAGCAGCGCTGACAGACTCAATCAGCCCCAGCATTTT. Residues: CASSADRLNQPQHF.

The table lists this clone with a count of one. The chain combines TRBV9 with TRBJ1-1; 8 nucleotides line up with TRBD1. The CDR3 is made up of 16 amino acids. Looked up from germline, CDR1 is SGDLS and CDR2 is YYNGEE. The V and J ends lost 0 bases and 1 base, in that order; junction bases with no gene match: 5. The CDR3 is CASSVAPGQGNTEAFF. CDR3 nucleotide sequence: TGTGCCAGCAGCGTAGCTCCCGGACAGGGGAACACTGAAGCTTTCTTT.

The V gene is TRBV7-8, the J gene TRBJ2-5; the D gene is possibly TRBD1 (5 bases). The CDR3 is 12 residues long. Trimming pared 6 bases from V and 5 bases from J, leaving 10 bases between. The germline V gene has CDR1 SGHVS and CDR2 FQNEAQ. CDR3 sequence reads: CASREQDETQYF. CDR3 nucleotides: TGTGCCAGCAGGGAACAGGACGAGACCCAGTACTTC.

The CDR3 sequence is CASSLTSSGANVLTF. The CDR3 region has the DNA TGCGCCAGCAGCTTGACGAGCTCTGGGGCCAACGTCCTGACTTTC. This rearrangement joins TRBV5-1 to TRBJ2-6; D remains ambiguous. The CDR3 consists of 15 residues. The germline V gene encodes CDR1 SGHRS and CDR2 YFSETQ. Trimming cost V 1 base and J 0 bases, with 5 bases left between them.

J is TRBJ1-4 and V is TRBV6-1; 7 nucleotides agree with TRBD1. Looked up from germline, CDR1 is MNHNS and CDR2 is SASEGT. The V segment lost 4 bases and the J segment 2 bases; nucleotides outside the gene matches: 1. The CDR3 contains 14 residues. CDR3 sequence reads: CASSGQGTNEKLFF. The CDR3 nucleotides are TGTGCCAGCAGTGGACAGGGCACTAATGAAAAACTGTTTTTT.

The J gene is TRBJ2-3, the V gene TRBV10-3, with D maybe TRBD2 (7 bases). The CDR3 extends over 19 amino acids. With 6 bases removed from V and 0 bases from J, the gap between germline ends came to 25 bases. Germline lookup yields CDR1 ENHRY and CDR2 SYGVKD. The CDR3 DNA follows: TGTGCCATCAGCGCAAGTAGGGGGGGGTCAGACCCTAGCACAGATACGCAGTATTTT. Translated: CAISASRGGSDPSTDTQYF.

This clone has more than one count but fewer than ten. The chain links TRBV7-2 to TRBJ2-5; 9 bases are a match to TRBD2. This CDR3 has 16 residues. The germline V gene has CDR1 SGHTA and CDR2 FQGNSA. The J segment lost 4 bases and the V segment lost 4 bases, leaving 10 bases of the junction unmatched. CDR3 in DNA: TGTGCCAGCAGCTATCCTGGCGGGGGGGCTGGAGAGACCCAGTACTTC. Translating gives CASSYPGGGAGETQYF.

The chain carries TRBV5-1 and TRBJ2-7; TRBD1 matches at 9 bases. CDR1 is SGHRS, CDR2 YFSETQ, per germline. CDR3 size: 15 residues. Trimming took 5 bases from V and 3 from J; bases not matched to a gene: 9. This CDR3 reads CASSSTGGQFYEQYF. CDR3 in DNA: TGCGCCAGCAGTTCTACAGGGGGCCAATTCTACGAGCAGTACTTC. The variable domain in full, with the rest retrieved from reference TRBV5-1 and TRBJ2-7, is KAGVTQTPRYLIKTRGQQVTLSCSPISGHRSVSWYQQTPGQGLQFLFEYFSETQRNKGNFPGRFSGRQFSNSRSEMNVSTLELGDSALYLCASSSTGGQFYEQYFGPGTRLTVT.

This clone was observed a few times. This chain uses TRBV2 with TRBJ1-4; D is unresolved. Germline values: CDR1 SNHLY, CDR2 FYNNEI. CDR3 length equals 12 residues. V shed 6 bases and J shed 7 bases, with 9 bases lying between them. The CDR3 region is CASRREGEKLFF. The CDR3, as DNA: TGTGCCAGCAGACGGGAGGGTGAAAAACTGTTTTTT.

The chain has TRBV28 and TRBJ1-2; TRBD1 matches 7 bases. After removal of 7 bases from V and 8 bases from J, the junction contained 13 bases not matched to a gene. CDR1 and CDR2 from the germline V gene are MDHEN and SYDVKM. The CDR3 loop spans 14 amino acids. The CDR3 nucleotides read TGTGCCAGCAAAGTTACAGGGGACACAGAAGGCTACACCTTC. Amino acid sequence: CASKVTGDTEGYTF.

The rearrangement links TRBV2 to TRBJ2-5, with D tentatively TRBD2 (5 bases). V was clipped by 7 bases and J by 4 bases, with 13 bases between them. CDR1 is SNHLY and CDR2 is FYNNEI in the germline V gene. The CDR3 extends over 13 amino acids. The CDR3 loop is CASTLGRGETQYF. The CDR3 DNA sequence: TGTGCCAGCACCTTAGGACGGGGAGAGACCCAGTACTTC.

About this clone itself: Lacking the conserved final phenylalanine or tryptophan, this CDR3 likely reflects a read error. The limits of the CDR3 on the DNA are not certain, so only TCRdb's listed CDR3 is given. The genes are TRBV7-8 and TRBJ1-1; the table's D call, TRBD1, was not checked against the DNA. With termini counted, the CDR3 has 14 amino acids. The germline V gene encodes CDR1 SGHVS and CDR2 FQNEAQ. CDR3 protein: CASSLERGHPEALV.

The chain joins TRBV27 to TRBJ2-1; D is unresolved. The V gene's germline CDR1 is MNHEY and CDR2 SMNVEV (reference sequence). Trimming removed 7 bases from V and 8 bases from J, with 9 bases in between. The CDR3 sequence is 11 residues long. The CDR3 loop reads CASTQYDEQFF. Here the CDR3 DNA reads TGTGCCAGCACCCAGTACGATGAGCAGTTCTTC.

This sequence joins TRBV15 and TRBJ1-6, with 8 bases that match TRBD1. With V trimmed by 4 bases and J by 6 bases, 8 bases remained unmatched. Looked up from germline, CDR1 is LNHNV and CDR2 is YYDKDF (reference sequence). CDR3 size: 16 residues. CDR3 protein: CATSKGKTGANSPLHF. DNA for the CDR3: TGTGCCACCAGCAAAGGAAAGACAGGGGCTAATTCACCCCTCCACTTT.

This clone appeared a few times. This same CDR3 is encoded by further DNA sequences in the sample. The CDR3 sequence is CASSLVAGNNYGYTF. The CDR3 DNA reads TGTGCCAGCAGCTTGGTGGCAGGGAATAACTATGGCTACACCTTC. The chain links TRBV5-6 to TRBJ1-2, with TRBD1 as a possible D gene (5 bases). This CDR3 is built from 15 residues. CDR1 is SGHDT and CDR2 is YYEEEE in the germline V gene. The ends were cut back, 0 bases at V and 1 base at J, with 10 bases in the middle. Looking up the rest from reference TRBV5-6 and TRBJ1-2 gives the full variable domain: DAGVTQSPTHLIKTRGQQVTLRCSPKSGHDTVSWYQQALGQGPQFIFQYYEEEERQRGNFPDRFSGHQFPNYSSELNVNALLLGDSALYLCASSLVAGNNYGYTFGSGTRLTVV.

This clone was counted only a few times. This rearrangement joins TRBV7-2 to TRBJ1-5, with 8 bases that match TRBD1. This CDR3 spans 14 amino acids. Unmatched junction bases numbered 7, after V lost 5 bases and J lost 7 bases. Germline assignment: CDR1 SGHTA and CDR2 FQGNSA. In DNA, the CDR3 is TGTGCCAGCAGCAAGACAGGGACAGGACAGCCCCAGCATTTT. Its protein is CASSKTGTGQPQHF.

The V and J genes are TRBV29-1 and TRBJ2-3, with D unresolved. Germline CDR1 reads SQVTM; CDR2 reads ANQGSEA. The CDR3 totals 12 residues. Trimming took 3 bases from V and 7 from J, leaving 11 bases between them. The CDR3 protein is CSVDLAVNTQYF. CDR3 nucleotide sequence: TGCAGCGTTGACCTGGCCGTCAATACGCAGTATTTT.

This sequence joins TRBV6-1 and TRBJ1-2; perhaps TRBD1 as D (6 bases). V was pared by 4 bases and J by 3 bases, with 21 bases between. The CDR3 sequence is 17 residues long. The germline V gene has CDR1 MNHNS and CDR2 SASEGT. In DNA, the CDR3 is TGTGCCAGCAGTGGCTCACCGCGAAGACAGGATCACTATGGCTACACCTTC. Protein product: CASSGSPRRQDHYGYTF.

This chain links TRBV6-1 with TRBJ2-3; the D is unclear. V was pared by 3 bases and J by 6 bases, with 10 bases between. CDR1 MNHNS and CDR2 SASEGT come from the germline V gene. The CDR3 loop spans 13 amino acids. For the CDR3, the DNA is TGTGCCAGCAGTGATGAACGAGCGGATACGCAGTATTTT. Encoded protein: CASSDERADTQYF.

The chain uses TRBV11-3 and TRBJ2-7; 7 positions match TRBD1. Per germline, CDR1 SGHNT and CDR2 YENEEA. The J segment lost 5 bases and the V segment lost 3 bases, leaving 4 bases of the junction unmatched. The CDR3 sequence is 13 residues long. Here the CDR3 reads CASSFNRGNEQYF. The CDR3 DNA is TGTGCCAGCAGCTTTAACAGGGGCAACGAGCAGTACTTC.

The rearrangement joins TRBV30 to TRBJ2-7; 10 bases map to TRBD1. The CDR3 has 16 residues. The germline gives CDR1 GTSNPN, CDR2 SVGIG (reference sequence). V dropped 3 bases and J dropped 3; count of bases not matched to a gene: 11. Written as DNA, the CDR3 is TGTGCCTGGAGGGGGACAGGGGCGGGGTTCGACTACGAGCAGTACTTC. As protein: CAWRGTGAGFDYEQYF.

V usage is TRBV5-1 and J usage is TRBJ2-7, with D maybe TRBD1 (6 bases). Trimming removed 0 bases at V and 6 bases at J, with 16 bases between. This CDR3 region has 15 residues. Per the germline V gene, CDR1 is SGHRS and CDR2 is YFSETQ. The CDR3 DNA is TGCGCCAGCAGCTTGGAATACAGGGAATCGGGCGAGCAGTACGTC. Its translation: CASSLEYRESGEQYV.

The V call is TRBV2, the J call TRBJ2-1; 7 bases match TRBD1. Germline assignment: CDR1 SNHLY and CDR2 FYNNEI. The junction had 7 bases not matched to a gene; V was cut back by 3 bases and J by 2 bases. CDR3 length: 16 amino acids. CDR3 loop: CASSDSRDRAYNEQFF. CDR3 DNA: TGTGCCAGCAGTGATAGTAGAGACAGGGCCTACAATGAGCAGTTCTTC.

The chain employs TRBV7-8 and TRBJ2-1, with 7 bases that match TRBD2. The J segment lost 7 bases and the V segment lost 3 bases, leaving 6 bases of the junction unmatched. CDR3 length equals 14 residues. CDR1 is SGHVS and CDR2 is FQNEAQ in the germline V gene. The CDR3 DNA is TGTGCCAGCAGCTTTGGACGGACTAGAAATGAGCAGTTCTTC. Protein sequence: CASSFGRTRNEQFF.

In this sample, this clone turned up a few times. This chain's CDR3 is CASSLGLAAFLHEQYF. The DNA for the CDR3 is TGCGCCAGCAGCTTGGGACTAGCTGCCTTTCTCCACGAGCAGTACTTC. The chain employs TRBV5-1 and TRBJ2-7, with TRBD2 matching over 7 bases. J was trimmed by 5 bases and V by 0 bases; bases with no gene match: 11. Germline CDR1 SGHRS, CDR2 YFSETQ. The CDR3 has 16 amino acids.

This clone was recorded only once. The rearrangement joins TRBV5-4 to TRBJ1-6; 7 nucleotides align to TRBD1. Germline lookup yields CDR1 SGHNT and CDR2 YYREEE (reference sequence). The CDR3 covers 12 residues. CDR3 in amino acids: CAAGTEDSPLHF. DNA of the CDR3: TGTGCAGCCGGGACAGAGGATTCACCCCTCCACTTT.

The rearrangement links TRBV2 to TRBJ1-5, with D possibly being TRBD1 (6 bases). V was clipped by 6 bases and J by 3 bases, with 12 bases between them. CDR1 is SNHLY, CDR2 FYNNEI, per germline. This CDR3 contains 14 residues. The CDR3, as DNA: TGTGCCAGCAGGGGAACAGGGTCCAATCAGCCCCAGCATTTT. Translation: CASRGTGSNQPQHF.

Concerning this clone: The germline gene is not matched at one end of the junction; a read error may be the cause. The chain couples TRBV7-7 to TRBJ2-1; the match to TRBD2 covers 11 bases. This CDR3 has 15 amino acids. Germline-derived CDR1 and CDR2 are SSHAT and FNYEAQ (reference sequence). Here the CDR3 reads CASSSGTSGYNEQFF. CDR3 coding DNA: TGTGCTAGCAGCTCCGGGACTAGCGGCTACAATGAGCAGTTCTTC.